The TCR beta chain under discussion was sequenced for a study of OX40 agonist ivuxolimab in advanced cancers. This table comes from immunoSEQ multiplex PCR, and its TCRdb copy is limited to in-frame clones, with some not included. The table lists 9,500 to 12,000 clones, about 90% of them singletons. CDR3 length: 12 residues. Germline CDR1 MNHEY, CDR2 SVGAGI. J gave up 5 bases and V 7 bases, and 4 bases lay outside the gene matches. The material sequenced was CD4+ or CD8+ T cells sorted from blood, taken in a trial of the OX40 agonist ivuxolimab. The J gene is TRBJ1-2, the V gene TRBV6-5, with 7 bases lining up with TRBD1. The sequence was collected from an adult with an advanced solid tumor such as melanoma, head and neck, liver or kidney cancer. The CDR3 DNA reads TGTGCCAGCAAAGACAGGGCGTATGGCTACACCTTC. Its protein is CASKDRAYGYTF.